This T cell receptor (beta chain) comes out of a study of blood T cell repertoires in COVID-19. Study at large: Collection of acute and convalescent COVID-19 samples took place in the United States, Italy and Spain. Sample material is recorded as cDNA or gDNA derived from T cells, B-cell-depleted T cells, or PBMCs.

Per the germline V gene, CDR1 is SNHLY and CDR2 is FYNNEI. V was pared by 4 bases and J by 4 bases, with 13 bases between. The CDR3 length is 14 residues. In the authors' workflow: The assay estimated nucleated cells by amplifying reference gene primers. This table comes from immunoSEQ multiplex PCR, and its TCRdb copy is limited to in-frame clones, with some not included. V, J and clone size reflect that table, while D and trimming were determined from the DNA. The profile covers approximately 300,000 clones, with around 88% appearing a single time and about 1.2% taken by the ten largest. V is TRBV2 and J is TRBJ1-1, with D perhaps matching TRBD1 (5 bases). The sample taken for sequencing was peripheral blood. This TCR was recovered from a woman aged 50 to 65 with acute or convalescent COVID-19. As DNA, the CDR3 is TGTGCCAGCAGTGGTATGGGGGGGGGCACTGAAGCTTTCTTT. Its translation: CASSGMGGGTEAFF.